Sequencing of this T cell receptor (beta chain) was carried out in a study of blood T cells in healthy people across ages (dated by TCRdb to the mid-2010s). For the study in its entirety: In model experiments, roughly one uniquely barcoded TCR beta cDNA molecule per two T cells was captured by template switching. Age-related changes in TCR beta repertoire diversity were measured in the study by deep sequencing normalized with unique cDNA molecular identifiers. The donors were divided into four age groups: young (average roughly 17 years), middle-aged (about 40), aged (about 60) and long-lived (roughly 82). To avoid experimental bias, donors of different ages were distributed randomly across sequencing lanes. Two additional independent replicas of 1 million unique cDNA reads from the same blood draw were analyzed for two donors (one aged 18 to 30 and one aged 80 or older).

A note on this clonotype: Its antigen is unknown. No quality values exist for individual bases; no much larger clone is one base distant.

The study at large found these results: Compared with the aged group, the long-lived group had more naive CD4+ T cells, fewer expanded clones and increased TCR diversity, suggesting age selection. As age increased, observed TCR beta diversity per million T cells dropped in a roughly linear way, and a significant reduction was already evident by age 40. Total diversity estimates from one million sequenced T cells were considered lower bounds and underestimates. Observed TCR beta diversity correlated strongly with the percentage of naive T cells measured by flow cytometry. Because the CMV infection status of the donors was unknown, age-related changes in expanded clonotypes may potentially have been confounded. Because profiling used bulk unsorted PBMCs, naive and antigen-experienced compartments could not be compared conclusively.

The library was produced with 5' RACE. Instrument on record: Illumina HiSeq 2500. A second PCR of roughly 7 to 12 cycles was run with a J-beta primer mix and a sample-barcoded 5' primer. Each TCR beta cDNA molecule received a unique molecular identifier from a template-switch 5' adaptor carrying 12 random nucleotides. Each sample yielded at least 2.5 million CDR3-containing paired-end reads. The Mint cDNA synthesis kit, primed by a TRBC-specific oligonucleotide, was used to synthesize first-strand cDNA from all RNA. Following uracil-DNA glycosylase treatment, all cDNA underwent a first 18-cycle PCR with the universal primers M1SS and BC2_uni_R. In the authors' own workflow: For normalization, 1 million high-quality reads, each with a distinct molecular identifier, were randomly selected from each sample. Instead of being binned into consensus sequences, reads with shared molecular identifiers were discarded. MiTCR, set to a Q25 quality threshold and the strictest error-elimination algorithm, was used for CDR3 identification, clonotype clustering and error correction. A nonparametric unseen species model with Euler transformation was used to estimate a lower bound on total TCR beta diversity. TCRdb reprocessed the public reads (quality trimming at Q25 with fastp, clone calling with MiXCR) and kept in-frame beta chains. Rows matching on CDR3 protein sequence are summarized as one entry with the most common DNA and genes. These V and J calls derive from TCRdb rather than the authors' analysis. This sample lists about a million distinct CDR3 sequences; 51% were detected once. The ten largest make up about a fifth of the sample.

The 39 donors, aged about 6 to 100 years, were systemically healthy Caucasian individuals from Russia. Each donor gave about 9.8 milliliters of peripheral blood, drawn into EDTA-treated Vacutainer tubes. Ficoll-Paque density-gradient centrifugation was used to isolate PBMCs, with at least 7 million obtained per sample. Trizol reagent was used to extract total RNA from PBMCs, with at least 6 micrograms per sample. For every donor, an aliquot of PBMCs went through flow cytometry to measure the percentages of naive CD45RAhigh/CD27high T cells. From cysteine to phenylalanine, the CDR3 is 18 amino acids long. Only the CDR3 part of the read is kept: 54 bases, read in frame from the first base. Relative to germline, V is 6 bases shorter and J is 4 bases shorter, with 22 bases between their ends.

The clonotype was recovered from a woman aged 55-70 years in good health. The sequencing input was blood. Recombination connected TRBV12-3 or TRBV12-4 to TRBJ2-6; TRBD1 might be the D gene, on 5 matching bases. CDR3 region: CASRRQGQSWTGANVLTF. The DNA sequence is TGTGCCAGCAGACGGCAGGGCCAAAGTTGGACAGGGGCCAACGTCCTGACTTTC.